This is a list of T cell receptor beta chains from one sample in a study of shared clonotypes between healthy human individuals. Produced via immunoSEQ multiplex PCR; TCRdb's table is partial and in-frame only. The table includes some 2 million clones, roughly 94% detected once. Sequencing used naive CD4+ T cells sorted from blood. The receptors derive from a young man in good health. Both conserved end residues are part of each CDR3. The D gene is left open where the match is weak. Clone sizes are given selectively: once, few, many, or a class where the clone is expanded.

DNA	CDR3	V	J	size	D
TGTGCCAGCAGTTTTTTGGGGTTCTACGAGCAGTACTTC	CASSFLGFYEQYF	TRBV28	TRBJ2-7	-	-
TGTGCCAGCAGTGGGGGTTACGAGCAGTACTTC	CASSGGYEQYF	TRBV25-1	TRBJ2-7	-	-
TGCGCCAGCAGCCAAGATCGGGACAGGGGGCAAGGTCAGCCCCAGCATTTT	CASSQDRDRGQGQPQHF	TRBV4-1	TRBJ1-5	-	TRBD1
TGCAGCGTTGAAGATAGAGGGACAGGGGCCTATGGCTACACCTTC	CSVEDRGTGAYGYTF	TRBV29-1	TRBJ1-2	once	TRBD1
TGTGCCAGCAGCTTAGATGCAGCACGCCATGGCTACACCTTC	CASSLDAARHGYTF	TRBV7-9	TRBJ1-2	-	-
TGTGCCACCAGCAGGGGGCCCGGGACAGTAACAGATACGCAGTATTTT	CATSRGPGTVTDTQYF	TRBV15	TRBJ2-3	-	TRBD1
TGCGCCAGCAGTGGGGGTAGGGGGAACAATCAGCCCCAGCATTTT	CASSGGRGNNQPQHF	TRBV10-2	TRBJ1-5	-	-
TGTGCCAGCAGTGCTGCAGGGATGAACACCGGGGAGCTGTTTTTT	CASSAAGMNTGELFF	TRBV2	TRBJ2-2	-	-
TGTGCCGCGACGTCGGGGGGCGGGGAGACCCAGTACTTC	CAATSGGGETQYF	TRBV30	TRBJ2-5	-	-
TGTGCCAGCAGCCAGACTTCACCCGGGGGGATAGACGAGCAGTACTTC	CASSQTSPGGIDEQYF	TRBV11-2	TRBJ2-7	-	TRBD2
TGTGCCAGCACCAACCCTCGGGTCACTGAAGCTTTCTTT	CASTNPRVTEAFF	TRBV2	TRBJ1-1	-	-
TGTGCCAGCCGCGAGGGAGGGAGGTACGAGCAGTACTTC	CASREGGRYEQYF	TRBV6-1	TRBJ2-7	once	TRBD2
TGTGCCAGCAGCCCCATCAAAAATGAAAAACTGTTTTTT	CASSPIKNEKLFF	TRBV28	TRBJ1-4	-	-
TGTGCCAGCAGCTTAGCCGTACCTTCCTACGAGCAGTACTTC	CASSLAVPSYEQYF	TRBV7-2	TRBJ2-7	-	-
TGCAGCGTTGTCGTCCCAGGGCCCATGTCTGGTGAAAAACTGTTTTTT	CSVVVPGPMSGEKLFF	TRBV29-1	TRBJ1-4	-	-
TGTGCCAGTAGAAGGGACAGAGTGAACACCGGGGAGCTGTTTTTT	CASRRDRVNTGELFF	TRBV19	TRBJ2-2	-	TRBD1
TGTGCCAGTAGTATCGGCCAGGGGGGATACGAGCAGTACTTC	CASSIGQGGYEQYF	TRBV19	TRBJ2-7	once	-
TGTGCCAGCAGCTCCCCGTACATTACAGGGGGCAATGGCTACACCTTC	CASSSPYITGGNGYTF	TRBV7-2	TRBJ1-2	-	TRBD1
TGCGCCAGCAGCCAAGAGGCCGGGAGCTACGAGCAGTACTTC	CASSQEAGSYEQYF	TRBV4-3	TRBJ2-7	-	-
TGTGCCAGCAGCTTCTGGGCGGTAAGCTCCTACAATGAGCAGTTCTTC	CASSFWAVSSYNEQFF	TRBV9	TRBJ2-1	-	-
TGTGCCAGCAGAACGACTAGTTCGAACACCGGGGAGCTGTTTTTT	CASRTTSSNTGELFF	TRBV6-6	TRBJ2-2	-	-
TGTGCCAGCTCACCACCGTCGAGTCGGAGGGGCGATGAGCAGTTCTTC	CASSPPSSRRGDEQFF	TRBV18	TRBJ2-1	once	-
TGTGCCAGCTCACCTCCGTGGGGGACCTCCCAAGAGACCCAGTACTTC	CASSPPWGTSQETQYF	TRBV18	TRBJ2-5	once	-
TGTGCCAGCAGCCTCGGGGGAAACTCCTACAATGAGCAGTTCTTC	CASSLGGNSYNEQFF	TRBV11-2	TRBJ2-1	-	-
TGTGCCAGCTCACGGACAGATTCGAACACCGGGGAGCTGTTTTTT	CASSRTDSNTGELFF	TRBV18	TRBJ2-2	-	-
TGCAGCGTTGAAGACCCTCACGCCCGATTCAATGAGCAGTTCTTC	CSVEDPHARFNEQFF	TRBV29-1	TRBJ2-1	-	-
TGTGCCAGCAGCTTGGTCCCCACTGGCGGGGAGCTGTTTTTT	CASSLVPTGGELFF	TRBV5-6	TRBJ2-2	-	-
TGTGCCAGCAGTGAACGGGCCCTAAAGACCCAGTACTTC	CASSERALKTQYF	TRBV2	TRBJ2-5	-	-
TGTGCCAGCAGTCCTGAGGGACCCAGCTATGGCTACACCTTC	CASSPEGPSYGYTF	TRBV2	TRBJ1-2	-	-
TGCAGCGTAACCACAGGGCCCTCGCCCAATGAGCAGTTCTTC	CSVTTGPSPNEQFF	TRBV29-1	TRBJ2-1	-	-
TGCGCCAGCAGCTTGCCAGGTGGCGAGCAGTACTTC	CASSLPGGEQYF	TRBV5-1	TRBJ2-7	-	-
TGTGCCAGCACTAGAGGACAAGAAGCTTTCTTT	CASTRGQEAFF	TRBV6-5	TRBJ1-1	-	-
TGTGCCAGCAGCCCTGCGGGGGCCGGGTACAATGAGCAGTTCTTC	CASSPAGAGYNEQFF	TRBV7-9	TRBJ2-1	-	-
TGTGCCAGCAGTCAGACAGGGGCGGGAGAGGAAAAACTGTTTTTT	CASSQTGAGEEKLFF	TRBV5-4	TRBJ1-4	-	TRBD1
TGTGCCTGGAGTGTAGCGAAGGGGAATACGCAGTATTTT	CAWSVAKGNTQYF	TRBV30	TRBJ2-3	-	-
TGTGCCAGCAGTGAAGCTTTCGTCAGGACAGCCGTCTTC	CASSEAFVRTAVF	TRBV6-1	TRBJ1-2	-	-
TGCGCCAGCAGCTTGGAAGGGACAGGGGGCCTCCAGCCCCAGCATTTT	CASSLEGTGGLQPQHF	TRBV5-1	TRBJ1-5	once	TRBD1
TGCAGCGTCCGACAGGGAGCTAACTATGGCTACACCTTC	CSVRQGANYGYTF	TRBV29-1	TRBJ1-2	once	TRBD1
TGTGCCATCAGTGAGCGGGGGGGCCTTTACAATGAGCAGTTCTTC	CAISERGGLYNEQFF	TRBV10-3	TRBJ2-1	-	TRBD2
TGTGCCAGCAGTCCCCCGTATTCTGGGGCCAACGTCCTGACTTTC	CASSPPYSGANVLTF	TRBV27	TRBJ2-6	once	-
TGTGCCAGCAGTCCCACGGGGGGGGGTAAGGATCAGCCCCAGCATTTT	CASSPTGGGKDQPQHF	TRBV2	TRBJ1-5	-	-
TGTGCCAGCAGCTTAGTAGGGGGACAGCCCTATGGCTACACCTTC	CASSLVGGQPYGYTF	TRBV7-2	TRBJ1-2	-	TRBD1
TGTGCCCTCGGGGCCTCCGGCAATCAGCCCCAGCATTTT	CALGASGNQPQHF	TRBV30	TRBJ1-5	-	-
TGTGCCATCAGGGTAGGACAGGCTGACTATGGCTACACCTTC	CAIRVGQADYGYTF	TRBV10-3	TRBJ1-2	-	TRBD1
TGTGCCAGCAGCTTAGCCCCCGGGACTAGCGGGAGTCTGAATGAGCAGTTCTTC	CASSLAPGTSGSLNEQFF	TRBV7-2	TRBJ2-1	-	TRBD2
TGCAGCGTTGAGGGAGATCGGGCCTACAATGAGCAGTTCTTC	CSVEGDRAYNEQFF	TRBV29-1	TRBJ2-1	-	-
TGTGCCAGCAGTGAAGGGAGCGAGACCCAGTACTTC	CASSEGSETQYF	TRBV6-1	TRBJ2-5	-	-
TGTGCCAGCAGTGACTTAGGTGCGGGAGAAGATGAGACCCAGTACTTC	CASSDLGAGEDETQYF	TRBV6-4	TRBJ2-5	-	TRBD2
TGCGCCAGCAGCGTCTCAGGTGGAGGAACTGAAGCTTTCTTT	CASSVSGGGTEAFF	TRBV5-1	TRBJ1-1	-	-
TGCGCCAGCAGCGATTTCACTGAAGCTTTCTTT	CASSDFTEAFF	TRBV5-1	TRBJ1-1	-	-
TGTGCCAGCAGAGCCGGGACAGGGTACACCGGGGAGCTGTTTTTT	CASRAGTGYTGELFF	TRBV27	TRBJ2-2	-	TRBD1
TGCGCCAGCGGAGCGGGACTAGCGGTCCAAGAGACCCAGTACTTC	CASGAGLAVQETQYF	TRBV5-1	TRBJ2-5	-	TRBD2
TGTGCCAGCAAAGGAACAGGGAGGGATGTGCAGTACTTC	CASKGTGRDVQYF	TRBV6-5	TRBJ2-7	-	-